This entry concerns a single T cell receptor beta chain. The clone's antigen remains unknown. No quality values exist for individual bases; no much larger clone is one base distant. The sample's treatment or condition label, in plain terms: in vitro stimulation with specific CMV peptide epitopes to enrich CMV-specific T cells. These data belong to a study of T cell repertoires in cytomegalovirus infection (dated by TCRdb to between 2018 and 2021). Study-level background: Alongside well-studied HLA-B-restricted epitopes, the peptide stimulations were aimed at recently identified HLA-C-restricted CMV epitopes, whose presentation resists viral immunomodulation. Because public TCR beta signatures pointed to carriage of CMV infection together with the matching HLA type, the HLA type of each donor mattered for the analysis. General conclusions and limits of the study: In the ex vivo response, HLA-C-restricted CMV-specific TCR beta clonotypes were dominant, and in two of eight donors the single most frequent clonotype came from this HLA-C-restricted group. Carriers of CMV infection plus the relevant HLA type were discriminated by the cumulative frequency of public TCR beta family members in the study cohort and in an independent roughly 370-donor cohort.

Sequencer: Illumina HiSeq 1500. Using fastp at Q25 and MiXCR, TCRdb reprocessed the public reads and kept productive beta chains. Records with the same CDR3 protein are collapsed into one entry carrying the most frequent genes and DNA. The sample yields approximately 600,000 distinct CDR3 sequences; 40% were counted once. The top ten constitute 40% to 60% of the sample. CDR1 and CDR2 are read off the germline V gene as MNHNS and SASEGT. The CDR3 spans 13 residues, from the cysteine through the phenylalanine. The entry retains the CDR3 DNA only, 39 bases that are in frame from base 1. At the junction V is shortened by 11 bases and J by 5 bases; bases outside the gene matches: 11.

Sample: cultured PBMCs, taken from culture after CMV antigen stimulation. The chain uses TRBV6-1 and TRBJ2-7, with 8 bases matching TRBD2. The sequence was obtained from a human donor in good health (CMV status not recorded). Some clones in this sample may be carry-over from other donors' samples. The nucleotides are TGTGCCGGACAATGTCTAGCGGGCCACGAGCAGTACTTC. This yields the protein CAGQCLAGHEQYF.